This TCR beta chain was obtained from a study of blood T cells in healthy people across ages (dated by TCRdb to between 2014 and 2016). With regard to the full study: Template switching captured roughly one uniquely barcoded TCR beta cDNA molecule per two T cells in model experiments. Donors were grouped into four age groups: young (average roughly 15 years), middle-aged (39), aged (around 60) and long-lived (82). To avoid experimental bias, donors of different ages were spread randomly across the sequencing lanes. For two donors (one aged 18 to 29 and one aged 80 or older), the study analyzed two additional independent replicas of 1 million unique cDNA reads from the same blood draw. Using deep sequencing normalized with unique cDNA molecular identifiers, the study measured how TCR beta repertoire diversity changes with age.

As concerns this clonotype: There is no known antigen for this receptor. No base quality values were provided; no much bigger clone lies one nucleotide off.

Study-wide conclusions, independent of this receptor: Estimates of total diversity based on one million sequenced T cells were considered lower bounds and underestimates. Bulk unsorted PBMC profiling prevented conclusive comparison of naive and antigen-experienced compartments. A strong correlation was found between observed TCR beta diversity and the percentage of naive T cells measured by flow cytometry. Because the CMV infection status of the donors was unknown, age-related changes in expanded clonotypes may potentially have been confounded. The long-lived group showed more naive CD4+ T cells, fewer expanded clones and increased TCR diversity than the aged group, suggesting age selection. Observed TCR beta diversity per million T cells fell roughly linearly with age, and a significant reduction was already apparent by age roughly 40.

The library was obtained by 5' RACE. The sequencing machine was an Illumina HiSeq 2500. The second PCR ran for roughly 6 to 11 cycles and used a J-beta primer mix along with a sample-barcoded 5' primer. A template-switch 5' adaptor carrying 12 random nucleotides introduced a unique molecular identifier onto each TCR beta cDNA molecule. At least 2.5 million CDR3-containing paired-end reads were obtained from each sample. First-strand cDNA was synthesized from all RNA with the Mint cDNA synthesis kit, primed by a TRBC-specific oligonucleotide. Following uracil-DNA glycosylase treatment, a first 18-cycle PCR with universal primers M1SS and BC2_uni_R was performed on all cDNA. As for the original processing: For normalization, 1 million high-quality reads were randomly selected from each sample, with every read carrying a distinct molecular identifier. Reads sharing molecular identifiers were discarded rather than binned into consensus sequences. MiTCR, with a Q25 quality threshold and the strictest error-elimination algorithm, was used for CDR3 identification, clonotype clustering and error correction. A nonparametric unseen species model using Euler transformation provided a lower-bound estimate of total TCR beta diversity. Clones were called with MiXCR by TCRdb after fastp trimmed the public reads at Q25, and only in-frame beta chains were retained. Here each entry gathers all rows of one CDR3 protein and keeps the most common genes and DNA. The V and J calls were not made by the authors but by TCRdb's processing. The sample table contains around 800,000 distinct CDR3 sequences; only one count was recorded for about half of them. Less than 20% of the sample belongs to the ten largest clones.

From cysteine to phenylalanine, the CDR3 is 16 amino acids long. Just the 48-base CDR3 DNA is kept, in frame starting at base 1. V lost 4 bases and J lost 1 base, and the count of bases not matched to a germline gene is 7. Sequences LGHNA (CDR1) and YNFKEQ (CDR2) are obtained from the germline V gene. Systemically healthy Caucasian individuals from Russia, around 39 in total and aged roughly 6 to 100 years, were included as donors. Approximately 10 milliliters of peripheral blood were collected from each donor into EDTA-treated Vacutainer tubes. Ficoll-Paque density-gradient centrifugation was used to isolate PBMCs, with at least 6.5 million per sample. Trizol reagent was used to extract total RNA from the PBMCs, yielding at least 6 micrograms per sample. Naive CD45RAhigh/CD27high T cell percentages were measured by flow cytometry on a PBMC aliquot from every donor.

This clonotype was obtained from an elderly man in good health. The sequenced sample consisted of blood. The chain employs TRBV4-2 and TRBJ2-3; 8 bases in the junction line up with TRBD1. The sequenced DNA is TGTGCCAGCAGCCGAGGGACAGGTGATGGCACAGATACGCAGTATTTT. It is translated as CASSRGTGDGTDTQYF.